Below, 17 T cell receptor beta chains from the same sample are listed, as sequenced in a study of OX40 agonist ivuxolimab in advanced cancers. The assay was immunoSEQ multiplex PCR, and TCRdb's table has in-frame clones only and misses some. The data contain under 55,000 clones, over 70% of them seen just once; the ten biggest clones take up 12%. Sequencing was performed on CD4+ or CD8+ T cells sorted from blood, taken in a trial of the OX40 agonist ivuxolimab. All receptors come from an adult with an advanced solid tumor such as melanoma, head and neck, liver or kidney cancer.

This chain connects TRBV7-9 to TRBJ2-3, with TRBD1 as a possible D gene (5 bases). The V end lost 5 bases, the J end lost 2 bases, and 14 bases lay between the germline ends. Germline-derived CDR1 and CDR2 are SEHNR and FQNEAQ (reference sequence). The CDR3 loop spans 15 amino acids. CDR3 coding DNA: TGTGCCAGCAGCGCGGCAGGGCCTTACACAGATACGCAGTATTTT. Residues: CASSAAGPYTDTQYF.

Worth noting for this clone: This CDR3 is missing its conserved last phenylalanine or tryptophan, likely due to a read error. It is unclear where the CDR3 begins or ends on the DNA, so no DNA is shown, and the CDR3 is as TCRdb lists it. The V call is TRBV14, the J call TRBJ1-3; TRBD1 was called by the table and not checked on the DNA. Germline CDR1 is SGHDN and CDR2 is FVKESK. The CDR3 is 12 amino acids in total, end residues counted. The CDR3 reads CASSHIFSDRTE.

V is TRBV5-4 and J is TRBJ2-7; no clear D. The CDR3 has 11 amino acids. Germline V gene lookup returns CDR1 SGHNT and CDR2 YYREEE (reference sequence). Trimming took 4 bases from V and 5 from J, leaving 7 bases between them. The CDR3 bases are TGTGCCAGCAGCACGCAGAACGAGCAGTACTTC. This codes for CASSTQNEQYF.

This chain uses TRBV2 with TRBJ1-5; TRBD1 aligns across 8 bases. CDR3 length equals 15 residues. Germline V lookup: CDR1 SNHLY, CDR2 FYNNEI. Unmatched junction bases numbered 4, after V lost 2 bases and J lost 4 bases. The CDR3 region has the DNA TGTGCCAGCAGTGAACAGGGGGCCTTAAATCAGCCCCAGCATTTT. Translated: CASSEQGALNQPQHF.

The V gene is TRBV28, the J gene TRBJ1-3; 9 bases are a match to TRBD1. The CDR3 has 15 amino acids. V dropped 5 bases and J dropped 4; count of bases not matched to a gene: 6. Germline CDR1 reads MDHEN; CDR2 reads SYDVKM. CDR3 protein: CASSPPTGGGNTIYF. The CDR3 coding sequence is TGTGCCAGCAGTCCGCCGACAGGGGGAGGAAACACCATATATTTT.

The V gene is TRBV10-1, the J gene TRBJ1-4, with TRBD1 matching over 7 bases. The CDR3 spans 15 residues. J lost 8 bases, V lost 5 bases, and 11 bases had no gene match. Germline CDR1 is WNHNN and CDR2 is SYGVQD (reference sequence). The CDR3 region is CASSPEGAGKEKLFF. For the CDR3, the DNA is TGCGCCAGCAGTCCCGAGGGGGCCGGAAAAGAAAAACTGTTTTTT.

The V and J genes are TRBV28 and TRBJ2-7, with D perhaps being TRBD1 or TRBD2 (5 bases each). This CDR3 comprises 15 residues. V was trimmed by 4 bases and J by 1 base, leaving 14 bases between them. Germline loops: CDR1 MDHEN, CDR2 SYDVKM. The CDR3 region has the DNA TGTGCCAGCAGTTACAGCGCTGGGGGTTCCTACGAGCAGTACTTC. Protein product: CASSYSAGGSYEQYF.

This clone was found a few times. This chain links TRBV19 with TRBJ1-1, with TRBD1 matching 9 bases. V was pared by 6 bases and J by 11 bases, with 13 bases of the junction left unmatched. Germline CDR1 LNHDA, CDR2 SQIVND (reference sequence). This CDR3 has 14 amino acids. The CDR3 nucleotides read TGTGCCAGTAGCACGGGGACAGGGAGGCGGAGGGCTTTCTTT. As protein: CASSTGTGRRRAFF.

This clone was observed a handful of times. The chain carries TRBV4-1 and TRBJ1-1, with 7 positions matching TRBD1. The CDR3 is made up of 17 amino acids. V trimming: 0 bases; J trimming: 1 base; junction bases outside the gene matches: 8. The germline CDR1 and CDR2 sequences are MGHRA and YSYEKL. The CDR3 is CASSQEISTGPNTEAFF. CDR3 DNA sequence: TGCGCCAGCAGCCAAGAGATTTCGACAGGGCCGAACACTGAAGCTTTCTTT.

The rearrangement links TRBV27 to TRBJ2-7, with D uncertain. Between the trimmed V and J ends, which lost 8 bases and 0 bases, there was a span of 11 bases. Germline lookup yields CDR1 MNHEY and CDR2 SMNVEV (reference sequence). CDR3 length equals 13 residues. CDR3 sequence reads: CASRELTSYEQYF. DNA of the CDR3: TGTGCCAGCCGCGAGCTGACCTCCTACGAGCAGTACTTC.

This sequence joins TRBV7-9 and TRBJ2-2; no definite D call. Germline V gene sequence: CDR1 SEHNR, CDR2 FQNEAQ (reference sequence). CDR3 length: 15 amino acids. Trimming cost V 1 base and J 4 bases, with 10 bases left between them. CDR3 DNA sequence: TGTGCCAGCAGCTTAGTGCCGCCAGTCACCGGGGAGCTGTTTTTT. It specifies CASSLVPPVTGELFF. Filled out from reference TRBV7-9 and TRBJ2-2, the complete variable domain reads DTGVSQNPRHKITKRGQNVTFRCDPISEHNRLYWYRQTLGQGPEFLTYFQNEAQLEKSRLLSDRFSAERPKGSFSTLEIQRTEQGDSAMYLCASSLVPPVTGELFFGEGSRLTVL.

V is TRBV5-8 and J is TRBJ1-5, with D possibly matching TRBD1 (5 bases). Germline V gives CDR1 SGHTS, CDR2 YDEGEE. The CDR3 covers 16 residues. With 2 bases removed from V and 5 bases from J, the gap between germline ends came to 17 bases. The CDR3 DNA sequence: TGTGCCAGCAGCTTTACACGGGGCGCATTGGATCAGCCCCAGCATTTT. It encodes CASSFTRGALDQPQHF. The complete variable domain, with remaining parts taken from reference TRBV5-8 and TRBJ1-5, reads EAGVTQSPTHLIKTRGQQATLRCSPISGHTSVYWYQQALGLGLQFLLWYDEGEERNRGNFPPRFSGRQFPNYSSELNVNALELEDSALYLCASSFTRGALDQPQHFGDGTRLSIL.

The rearrangement joins TRBV27 to TRBJ2-7; 9 bases map to TRBD2. The CDR3 is 16 residues long. V lost 6 bases, J lost 2 bases, and 11 bases stayed unmatched. Per the germline V gene, CDR1 is MNHEY and CDR2 is SMNVEV (reference sequence). As DNA, the CDR3 is TGTGCCAGCAGCACCTCCCCCGCTAGCGGGACCTACGAGCAGTACTTC. Amino acids: CASSTSPASGTYEQYF.

This clone has only one observation. The genes are TRBV18 and TRBJ2-3; the D is unclear. V was trimmed by 4 bases and J by 2 bases, leaving 10 bases between them. The CDR3 spans 14 residues. CDR1 KGHSH and CDR2 LQKENI come from the germline V gene. CDR3 region: CASSLNYATDTQYF. The CDR3 bases are TGTGCCAGCTCACTCAACTATGCCACAGATACGCAGTATTTT.

This clone was recorded a few times. The V gene is TRBV6-5, the J gene TRBJ2-3; D is unresolved. The CDR3 spans 12 residues. Germline values: CDR1 MNHEY, CDR2 SVGAGI. The V gene lost 9 bases and the J gene lost 6 bases, with 13 bases spanning the gap. CDR3 residues: CASRHQGDTQYF. Here the CDR3 DNA reads TGTGCCAGTAGACACCAAGGGGATACGCAGTATTTT.

CDR3 residues: CASRLSLAGGPGADTQYF. The CDR3 DNA follows: TGTGCCAGCAGGTTGTCACTAGCGGGAGGGCCAGGGGCAGATACGCAGTATTTT. The V call is TRBV21-1, the J call TRBJ2-3; the D segment call TRBD2 is taken from the table without a DNA check. TRBV21-1 is shown as a pseudogene. The CDR3 has 18 amino acids.

This rearrangement joins TRBV7-2 to TRBJ1-6; TRBD1 is a possible D gene (6 bases). The germline V gene encodes CDR1 SGHTA and CDR2 FQGNSA. The CDR3 totals 19 residues. V shed 3 bases and J shed 0 bases, with 18 bases lying between them. This CDR3 reads CASSLGQESGSSYNSPLHF. The CDR3 DNA reads as TGTGCCAGCAGCTTGGGACAAGAATCCGGGAGCTCCTATAATTCACCCCTCCACTTT.